The 26 T cell receptor beta chains listed next were all sequenced from one sample in a study of early T cells in non-severe SARS-CoV-2 infection. One entry per CDR3 protein results from TCRdb running MiXCR on the 5' RACE reads. Altogether about 30,000 distinct CDR3 sequences are present, 3.9% being singletons, with the ten largest covering approximately 8%. The specimen sequenced was whole blood. Receptors originate from an adult who was a healthcare worker with PCR-confirmed SARS-CoV-2 infection or an uninfected control (not recorded which).

By share, this clonotype counts as medium-sized (0.01 to 0.1%). This chain connects TRBV7-3 to TRBJ2-2; D possibly corresponds to TRBD1 (5 bases). V gave up 8 bases and J gave up 5 bases, with 15 bases separating them. Germline-derived CDR1 and CDR2 are SGHTA and FQGTGA. The CDR3 covers 14 residues. The CDR3 sequence: CASGPSRATGELFF. The DNA of the CDR3 is TGTGCCAGCGGACCAAGCAGGGCTACCGGGGAGCTGTTTTTT.

This clonotype was found many times. This chain uses TRBV12-3 or TRBV12-4 with TRBJ1-4, with TRBD1 identical over 9 bases. The V gene end was trimmed by 4 bases and the J gene end by 6 bases; junction bases not matched to a gene: 3. The CDR3 contains 14 residues. The CDR3 bases are TGTGCCAGCAGTTCTACAGGGGGCCATGAAAAACTGTTTTTT. It is translated as CASSSTGGHEKLFF.

This clonotype was observed at least ten times. The chain employs TRBV13 and TRBJ2-2, with 9 bases matching TRBD2. This CDR3 has 19 residues. Germline lookup yields CDR1 PRHDT and CDR2 FYEKMQ (reference sequence). The V gene end was trimmed by 0 bases and the J gene end by 4 bases; junction bases not matched to a gene: 12. DNA for the CDR3: TGTGCCAGCAGCTTAGGCCGTCTAGCGGGAAAATCGAGCACCGGGGAGCTGTTTTTT. Amino acid sequence: CASSLGRLAGKSSTGELFF.

Ten or more counts support this clonotype. This chain joins TRBV11-2 and TRBJ1-5, with TRBD1 as a possible D gene (5 bases). There are 15 residues in the CDR3. Germline CDR1 is SGHAT and CDR2 is FQNNGV. Trimming left V 5 bases short and J 4 bases short, with 15 bases between. The CDR3 region is CASSQTGQPNQPQHF. The CDR3 DNA is TGTGCCAGCAGCCAGACGGGGCAGCCGAATCAGCCCCAGCATTTT.

This clonotype was detected many times. This rearrangement joins TRBV7-2 to TRBJ2-3, with TRBD2 matching over 10 bases. V trimming: 5 bases; J trimming: 1 base; junction bases outside the gene matches: 6. Germline CDR1 and CDR2: SGHTA and FQGNSA. This CDR3 region has 16 residues. The CDR3 region is CASSKNLAGGTDTQYF. CDR3 coding DNA: TGTGCCAGCAGCAAGAATCTAGCGGGGGGCACAGATACGCAGTATTTT.

Many counts were recorded for this clonotype. The chain employs TRBV28 and TRBJ2-3, with 14 bases identical to TRBD2. This CDR3 is 18 amino acids long. The germline CDR1 and CDR2 sequences are MDHEN and SYDVKM. The ends lost 6 bases at V and 4 bases at J; junction bases unmatched: 12. The chain's CDR3 is CASSLLPTSGGAADTQYF. The DNA for the CDR3 is TGTGCCAGCAGCTTACTCCCGACTAGCGGGGGGGCCGCAGATACGCAGTATTTT.

This clonotype showed up many times. The chain joins TRBV12-3 or TRBV12-4 to TRBJ2-1; D is unclear. CDR3 length equals 14 residues. Deletions cut 3 bases from V and 5 bases from J, with 11 bases between. This chain's CDR3 is CASSFTGYDNEQFF. The CDR3 DNA follows: TGTGCCAGCAGTTTTACGGGTTACGACAATGAGCAGTTCTTC.

This clonotype was detected ten times or more. V gene TRBV20-1 combines with J gene TRBJ2-7; D perhaps matches TRBD1 (6 bases). The CDR3 runs to 14 residues. Trimming shortened V by 0 bases and J by 3 bases, and 12 bases separated the two germline ends. Per germline, CDR1 DFQATT and CDR2 SNEGSKA (reference sequence). The CDR3: CSARDQGHIYEQYF. The DNA of the CDR3 is TGCAGTGCTAGAGATCAGGGACATATCTACGAGCAGTACTTC.

This clonotype was seen ten or more times. The chain joins TRBV5-4 to TRBJ1-2, with TRBD1 as a possible D gene (6 bases). Germline CDR1 reads SGHNT; CDR2 reads YYREEE (reference sequence). The germline V and J ends were trimmed by 3 bases and 4 bases, with 10 bases remaining between them. The CDR3 sequence is 13 residues long. The CDR3 sequence: CASSSEGGYGYTF. The DNA of the CDR3 is TGTGCCAGCAGCTCGGAGGGGGGCTATGGCTACACCTTC.

The genes are TRBV7-9 and TRBJ2-3; tentative D call: TRBD2 (7 bases). In germline, CDR1 is SEHNR, CDR2 FQNEAQ (reference sequence). The CDR3 sequence is 14 residues long. Trimming pared 4 bases from V and 2 bases from J, leaving 10 bases between. The CDR3 nucleotides are TGTGCCAGCAGCTCCCGGGGGGCCACAGATACGCAGTATTTT. Translated, it gives CASSSRGATDTQYF.

Many counts were recorded for this clonotype. The chain links TRBV7-2 to TRBJ2-3; the match to TRBD2 covers 10 bases. The CDR3 consists of 17 residues. CDR1 is SGHTA and CDR2 is FQGNSA in the germline V gene. V lost 4 bases to trimming and J lost 0 bases; unmatched junction nucleotides: 7. Here the CDR3 reads CASSWASGGPSTDTQYF. CDR3 DNA: TGTGCCAGCAGCTGGGCTAGCGGGGGCCCAAGCACAGATACGCAGTATTTT.

Many counts were recorded for this clonotype. One end of the junction is discordant with germline, which a read error may explain. V gene TRBV7-7 combines with J gene TRBJ2-5; the match to TRBD2 covers 11 bases. Per the germline V gene, CDR1 is SSHAT and CDR2 is FNYEAQ (reference sequence). The CDR3 length is 16 residues. CDR3 region: CASSLATSGGQETQYF. The CDR3 nucleotides read TGTGCTAGCAGTCTGGCCACTAGCGGGGGCCAAGAGACCCAGTACTTC. Filled out from reference TRBV7-7 and TRBJ2-5, the complete variable domain reads GAGVSQSPRYKVTKRGQDVTLRCDPISSHATLYWYQQALGQGPEFLTYFNYEAQPDKSGLPSDRFSAERPEGSISTLTIQRTEQRDSAMYRCASSLATSGGQETQYFGPGTRLLVL.

V is TRBV20-1 and J is TRBJ1-6; no reliable D call. V lost 0 bases and J 3 bases, leaving 9 bases between the germline ends. Per germline, CDR1 DFQATT and CDR2 SNEGSKA (reference sequence). This CDR3 contains 15 residues. For the CDR3, the DNA is TGCAGTGCTAGAGAGGGGTTTGTCTATAATTCACCCCTCCACTTT. It is translated as CSAREGFVYNSPLHF.

This clonotype appeared many times. V gene TRBV30 combines with J gene TRBJ2-7; 9 nucleotides match TRBD1. The J segment lost 6 bases and the V segment lost 4 bases, leaving 13 bases of the junction unmatched. The germline V gene has CDR1 GTSNPN and CDR2 SVGIG (reference sequence). This CDR3 has 15 amino acids. The CDR3 region is CAWTTRGGTGTEQYF. CDR3 coding DNA: TGTGCCTGGACTACAAGGGGGGGGACAGGGACCGAGCAGTACTTC.

This clonotype was picked up many times. The V gene is TRBV5-1, the J gene TRBJ2-1, with TRBD2 identical over 7 bases. The CDR3 totals 16 residues. The V segment lost 3 bases and the J segment 7 bases; nucleotides outside the gene matches: 13. CDR1 and CDR2 from the germline V gene are SGHRS and YFSETQ. The CDR3 loop reads CASSSGVSGWGNEQFF. CDR3 in DNA: TGCGCCAGCAGCTCCGGAGTTAGCGGGTGGGGGAATGAGCAGTTCTTC.

This clonotype was detected ten times or more. The rearrangement links TRBV29-1 to TRBJ1-1; D remains unclear. V was cut by 4 bases and J by 7 bases, with 10 bases left in between. The germline V gene has CDR1 SQVTM and CDR2 ANQGSEA. The CDR3 is 11 residues long. The CDR3 protein is CSVAPGLEAFF. Here the CDR3 DNA reads TGCAGCGTTGCCCCGGGCCTTGAAGCTTTCTTT.

This clonotype was seen at least ten times. The chain combines TRBV29-1 with TRBJ2-7; no definite D call. This CDR3 is 13 amino acids long. V was clipped by 7 bases and J by 1 base, with 14 bases between them. Germline CDR1 SQVTM, CDR2 ANQGSEA. Here the CDR3 DNA reads TGCAGCGCTGGATGGGCAGATTCCTACGAGCAGTACTTC. This gives the protein CSAGWADSYEQYF.

To note about this clonotype: A much larger clone sits a single nucleotide away, making a read error possible. The chain is built from TRBV30 and TRBJ2-7, with D maybe TRBD1 (5 bases). This CDR3 region has 14 residues. Germline CDR1 reads GTSNPN; CDR2 reads SVGIG (reference sequence). The CDR3, as DNA: TGTGCCTGGAGGGGGCTTACAAGCTCCCACGAGCAGTACTTC. Protein product: CAWRGLTSSHEQYF.

This clonotype was found many times. The chain combines TRBV7-2 with TRBJ2-1, with a tentative D call TRBD1 (5 bases). From germline, CDR1 is SGHTA and CDR2 FQGNSA. The V gene lost 8 bases and the J gene lost 6 bases, with 23 bases spanning the gap. The length of the CDR3 is 16 residues. The CDR3 DNA sequence: TGTGCCAGCCCAAACGTCAGGGTCCCCTTACTCAATGAGCAGTTCTTC. Amino acids: CASPNVRVPLLNEQFF.

This clonotype was seen at least ten times. This chain links TRBV6-2 or TRBV6-3 with TRBJ2-2, with D tentatively TRBD2 (6 bases). CDR1 and CDR2 (germline): MNHEY, SVGEGT. The CDR3 has 14 residues. V lost 7 bases, J lost 3 bases, and 12 bases lay in between. The CDR3 loop reads CASMTGEYTGELFF. CDR3 sequence (DNA): TGTGCCAGCATGACGGGGGAATACACCGGGGAGCTGTTTTTT.

With respect to this clonotype: Given a much more abundant clone one base away, this may be a read error. The genes are TRBV6-5 and TRBJ1-2; D unresolved. Trimming took 6 bases from V and 3 from J, leaving 14 bases between them. There are 14 residues in the CDR3. Germline lookup yields CDR1 MNHEY and CDR2 SVGAGI. Here the CDR3 DNA reads TGTGCCAGCAGCCCAGGCTGTTGGCACTATGGCTACACCTTC. As protein: CASSPGCWHYGYTF.

This clonotype turned up a few times. V usage is TRBV18 and J usage is TRBJ2-3; D gene ambiguous. Trimming took off 2 bases at V and 5 bases at J, with 5 bases between the two ends. Germline V gene data show CDR1 as KGHSH and CDR2 as LQKENI. This CDR3 has 12 amino acids. CDR3 DNA sequence: TGTGCCAGCTCACCATCCAAAGATACGCAGTATTTT. This gives the protein CASSPSKDTQYF.

This clonotype was seen many times. This chain joins TRBV13 and TRBJ1-4; D uncertain. Between the trimmed V and J ends, which lost 2 bases and 4 bases, there was a span of 8 bases. The CDR3 totals 14 residues. CDR1 and CDR2 (germline): PRHDT, FYEKMQ (reference sequence). The CDR3 DNA reads as TGTGCCAGCAGCTTAAGGGCGGTTAATGAAAAACTGTTTTTT. It encodes CASSLRAVNEKLFF.

This clonotype was seen at least ten times. The rearrangement links TRBV4-2 to TRBJ1-2, with D maybe TRBD1 (6 bases). V lost 3 bases, J lost 8 bases, and 16 bases lay in between. The V gene's germline CDR1 is LGHNA and CDR2 YNFKEQ. The CDR3 extends over 14 amino acids. For the CDR3, the DNA is TGTGCCAGCAGCCAGCCGGCGGGGGCAGAAGGCTACACCTTC. Translated, it gives CASSQPAGAEGYTF.

At least ten counts were recorded for this clonotype. V gene TRBV4-2 combines with J gene TRBJ1-1; D remains ambiguous. The CDR3 runs 16 residues. V gave up 0 bases and J gave up 3 bases, with 14 bases separating them. Germline assignment: CDR1 LGHNA and CDR2 YNFKEQ. Written as DNA, the CDR3 is TGTGCCAGCAGCCAAGAGCTGACAATAGTGTACACTGAAGCTTTCTTT. Protein product: CASSQELTIVYTEAFF.

Ten or more counts support this clonotype. The rearrangement uses TRBV2 and TRBJ2-2; no reliable D call. This CDR3 has 14 amino acids. The V gene's germline CDR1 is SNHLY and CDR2 FYNNEI. V dropped 10 bases and J dropped 7 bases, with 19 bases sitting between them. CDR3 amino acids: CATTEDGVGGELFF. The CDR3 nucleotides are TGTGCCACCACCGAGGATGGCGTTGGCGGGGAGCTGTTTTTT.